The text below deals with one T cell receptor (beta chain). The target antigen is unknown. The method was immunoSEQ multiplex PCR; TCRdb's version includes in-frame clones alone and lacks a portion of them. Of 45,000 to 50,000 clones listed, 70% to 90% were seen once; the top ten hold 0.5% to 0.55%. The sample belongs to a study of regulatory and conventional T cells in RAG deficiency. Regarding the study as a whole: In Omenn syndrome, Treg and Tconv repertoires overlapped >85%.

Blood CD4+ CD25-low CD127-high conventional T cells supplied the genomic DNA template. Deletions cut 10 bases from V and 2 bases from J, with 13 bases between. CDR1 is LNHDA and CDR2 is SQIVND in the germline V gene (reference sequence). The CDR3 extends over 13 amino acids. The data also belong to a second study, concerning regulatory T cells. That study adds: Amplification used 52 TRBV primers and 13 TRBJ primers. In patients, unique TRB V-J pairs were restricted and V/J usage skewed, especially in Tregs.

This sequence joins TRBV19 and TRBJ2-3, with a tentative D call TRBD1 (6 bases). The source is a human donor in good health. The sample comprised CD4+ effector T cells sorted from blood. CDR3 sequence (DNA): TGTGCCACACGGACAGCAAACACAGATACGCAGTATTTT. Protein: CATRTANTDTQYF.